The clone carrying this T cell receptor (beta chain) has only one observation. The germline V gene encodes CDR1 SGHAT and CDR2 FQNNGV. This CDR3 has 13 amino acids. V lost 4 bases, J lost 5 bases, and 12 bases lay in between. The sample comes from a study of blood T cell repertoires in COVID-19. Across the study: Researchers got acute and convalescent COVID-19 samples from the United States, Italy and Spain.

Some clones are missing from TCRdb's copy, which holds only in-frame ones; the method was immunoSEQ multiplex PCR. This sample has about 58,000 clones, with 60% to 85% found just once. Sequenced input: peripheral blood. J is TRBJ2-7 and V is TRBV11-2; tentatively, D is TRBD2 (5 bases). This sequence originates from a human donor in a cohort sampled during active COVID-19. This CDR3 is CASSSRRIDEQYF. The CDR3 DNA reads TGTGCCAGCAGCTCCCGGAGGATCGACGAGCAGTACTTC.